This record covers a single T cell receptor (beta chain). Its antigen remains undetermined. No base qualities exist here, and no much larger clone lies one base off it. The trial excluded patients who had a history of autoimmune disease or who were on systemic immunosuppression. Peripheral blood for TCR sequencing was collected from all dose cohorts at baseline, on cycle 4 day 1, and on cycle 7 day 1. The samples were taken from a phase I, first-in-human, multicenter, open-label dose-escalation trial of ivuxolimab. Adults with locally advanced or metastatic melanoma, renal cell, hepatocellular, or head and neck squamous cell carcinoma were enrolled in the trial. Before TCR sequencing, CD4+ T cells and CD8+ T cells were sorted from peripheral blood as separate populations. Counted from cysteine to phenylalanine, this CDR3 has 18 amino acids. The entry retains the CDR3 DNA only, 54 bases that are in frame from base 1. The germline V gene encodes CDR1 LGHNT and CDR2 FRNRAP. V loses 5 bases at its end and J loses 4 bases; junction bases beyond the gene matches: 16.

Genomic DNA was extracted from sorted cells for sequencing of the TCRbeta CDR3 region. The immunoSEQ Assay was used to sequence the TCRbeta CDR3 regions. The table was pulled from immuneACCESS by TCRdb, which kept in-frame rearrangements only. Such tables lose some clones; where checked, under half of the loss comes from unresolved V genes, and the rest has no known cause. This sample comprises 70,000 to 80,000 clones, roughly 94% of them detected only once. Together, the top ten hold more than 15% of the sample. The data were obtained in a study of OX40 agonist ivuxolimab in advanced cancers. Regarding the complete study: Ivuxolimab was a fully human IgG2 agonistic monoclonal antibody targeting the costimulatory receptor OX40 (CD134). Intravenous ivuxolimab was administered to patients every 2 weeks at six dose levels: 0.01, 0.1, 0.3, 1.5, 3 and 10 mg/kg. Of the roughly 52 dose-escalation patients, hepatocellular carcinoma was present in around 19, melanoma in around 15, renal cell carcinoma in 9 and head and neck cancer in 9. The dose-escalation cohort was over 70% male with a mean age of about 54 years, ranging from about 23 to 85. Prior anti-PD-1, anti-PD-L1 or anti-CTLA-4 therapy was permitted, and approximately 39% of dose-escalation patients had received checkpoint inhibitors. Partial responses occurred in three dose-escalation patients, of whom one had hepatocellular carcinoma and two had cutaneous melanoma. The purpose of peripheral TCRbeta sequencing was to test whether ivuxolimab changed TCR sequence diversity and led to clonal T-cell expansion. The monotherapy dose-escalation portion (N ≈ 55 patients) of the phase I ivuxolimab trial is reported in the paper. Study-wide conclusions, independent of this receptor: Low levels of normalized T-cell clonal expansion were also seen in some nonresponding patients. At doses from 0.1 to 3.0 mg/kg, clonal expansion was seen in both CD4+ and CD8+ blood T cells between baseline and week 6. Antigen specificity was not determined for the clonally expanded peripheral T cells. In the 0.1-3.0 mg/kg groups, partial responders had among the lowest normalized peripheral clonal expansion, particularly in CD8+ T cells. On average, CD8+ T cells showed more expanded clones than CD4+ T cells after ivuxolimab.

The chain is assembled from TRBV12-5 and TRBJ1-2; 10 junctional bases match TRBD1. Sequences were derived from CD4+ or CD8+ T cells sorted from blood, sampled in a trial of the OX40 agonist ivuxolimab. The sequence was collected from an adult with an advanced solid tumor such as melanoma, head and neck, liver or kidney cancer. The bases read TGTGCTAGTGGTCCGGACACAGGAAAGGACAGGGGGGGCTATGGCTACACCTTC. This encodes CASGPDTGKDRGGYGYTF.